The source of this T cell receptor beta chain is a study of CD8 T cell repertoires and HIV-1 epitope variants. Study overall: Twenty-five autologous and known Gag and Nef epitope variant peptides each stimulated T cells separately. Tested: three Gag epitope families, Nef HW9 and YT9.

Study-level results: The TAALDMSHF plasma variant had no responses, unlike KF9 (roughly 5 clonotypes) and HW9 (one). Of under ten antigen-specific beta clonotypes, more than five appeared to cross-react with escape variants.

Germline V gives CDR1 SGHKS, CDR2 YYEKEE (reference sequence). This CDR3 region has 16 residues. Trimming shortened V by 4 bases and J by 4 bases, and 20 bases separated the two germline ends. Regarding this clone: Its matching antigen is unknown.

The assay was immunoSEQ multiplex PCR, and TCRdb's table has in-frame clones only and misses some. The table shows almost 4,500 clones, with around two thirds occurring only once. This rearrangement joins TRBV5-5 to TRBJ1-2; D is ambiguous. The sample comprised cultured CD8+ T cells derived from PBMCs. The clonotype was recovered from a male donor with HIV. The CDR3 sequence: CASSLDGRTPVYGYTF. CDR3 nucleotides: TGTGCCAGCAGCCTGGACGGCAGAACTCCCGTCTATGGCTACACCTTC.